A single sample is the source of the 7 T cell receptor beta chains below, sequenced in a study of T-cell reconstitution after alpha-beta-depleted transplantation in children (dated by TCRdb to about 2016). What this sample's treatment or condition label stands for: allogeneic hematopoietic cell transplantation with graft depleted of TCRalphabeta T cells and CD19 B cells. Library preparation employed PCR. The sequencer was an Illumina HiSeq 2500. To normalize quantification of the TCRbeta repertoire, the TCR libraries were built with molecular barcoding that relied on unique molecular identifiers. TCRdb cleaned the public reads at Q25 with fastp, built clones with MiXCR and kept in-frame beta chains. A single entry per CDR3 protein holds the most common genes and DNA from its merged rows. For this sample there are 450,000 to 700,000 distinct CDR3 sequences; over 20% appear just once. Around 36% of the sample is in the top ten clones.

This specimen was PBMCs, taken before TCRalphabeta/CD19-depleted stem cell transplant. These receptors all stem from a boy younger than two with Wiskott-Aldrich syndrome, due to receive a stem cell transplant.

CDR3 nucleotide sequence: TGCAGTGTTTCGACCGTATACCGATATATATACGAGCAGTACTTC. It specifies CSVSTVYRYIYEQYF. The rearrangement links TRBV20-1 to TRBJ2-7; D not certain. Per germline, CDR1 DFQATT and CDR2 SNEGSKA (reference sequence). Trimming removed 7 bases at V and 4 bases at J, with 23 bases between. The CDR3 extends over 15 amino acids.

This clonotype occurred a few times. The chain has TRBV7-6 and TRBJ1-1; D not resolved. Germline CDR1 reads SGHVS; CDR2 reads FNYEAQ. V was shortened by 4 bases and J by 7 bases, with 13 bases between the two germline ends. The CDR3 totals 13 residues. The CDR3 spells CASSYRPTDEAFF. The CDR3 DNA follows: TGTGCCAGCAGCTATAGACCGACCGATGAAGCTTTCTTT.

The chain links TRBV28 to TRBJ1-2, with TRBD1 identical over 7 bases. The germline gives CDR1 MDHEN, CDR2 SYDVKM. The CDR3 loop spans 13 amino acids. Unmatched junction bases numbered 5, after V lost 6 bases and J lost 4 bases. CDR3 residues: CASRIGTAYGYTF. CDR3 bases: TGTGCCAGCAGAATAGGGACAGCCTATGGCTACACCTTC.

The chain employs TRBV7-8 and TRBJ2-7; the D gene is possibly TRBD2 (6 bases). The V gene lost 2 bases and the J gene lost 2 bases, with 16 bases spanning the gap. The CDR3 runs to 16 residues. Germline CDR1 is SGHVS and CDR2 is FQNEAQ. In DNA form, the CDR3 reads TGTGCCAGCAGCTTACGGCCGTCTAGCGTTACCTACGAGCAGTACTTC. Translating gives CASSLRPSSVTYEQYF. The entire variable domain, with the rest obtained from reference TRBV7-8 and TRBJ2-7, is as follows: GAGVSQSPRYKVAKRGQDVALRCDPISGHVSLFWYQQALGQGPEFLTYFQNEAQLDKSGLPSDRFFAERPEGSVSTLKIQRTQQEDSAVYLCASSLRPSSVTYEQYFGPGTRLTVT.

The CDR3 region has the DNA TGTGCCAGCAGTTCTCCGACGGGCGGGAGGGCAGTGGATGAGCAGTTCTTC. The encoded protein is CASSSPTGGRAVDEQFF. The chain links TRBV28 to TRBJ2-1, with 9 bases identical to TRBD2. J was trimmed by 8 bases and V by 4 bases; bases with no gene match: 15. This CDR3 region has 17 residues. The germline V gene encodes CDR1 MDHEN and CDR2 SYDVKM.

The table lists this clonotype with many counts. V and J are TRBV7-2 and TRBJ2-1; 9 bases align to TRBD2. The CDR3 is 15 amino acids. Germline V lookup: CDR1 SGHTA, CDR2 FQGNSA. Trimming cost V 1 base and J 2 bases; bases outside gene matches: 0. The CDR3 is CASSLGTSAYNEQFF. CDR3 nucleotides: TGTGCCAGCAGCTTAGGGACTAGCGCCTACAATGAGCAGTTCTTC.

The rearrangement uses TRBV27 and TRBJ2-7; D ambiguous. Germline-derived CDR1 and CDR2 are MNHEY and SMNVEV (reference sequence). The CDR3 spans 16 residues. The V gene lost 6 bases and the J gene lost 0 bases, with 18 bases spanning the gap. CDR3 region: CASSLSVLSSSYEQYF. DNA of the CDR3: TGTGCCAGCAGCCTCTCCGTCCTTTCCAGCTCCTACGAGCAGTACTTC.